This T cell receptor beta chain derives from a study of T cell repertoires in cytomegalovirus infection. Whole-study context: The study used recently identified HLA-C-restricted and well-studied HLA-B-restricted CMV epitopes. Matching HLA type and CMV infection were both indicated by public TCR beta signatures. Regarding the study as a whole: The response measured ex vivo was dominated by TCR beta clonotypes (HLA-C-restricted and CMV-specific). CMV carriers having the relevant HLA were flagged by cumulative public TCR beta family frequency.

This clonotype was seen a handful of times. What it binds is unknown. Looked up from germline, CDR1 is SGHDN and CDR2 is FVKESK. Trimming took off 4 bases at V and 10 bases at J, with 14 bases between the two ends. The CDR3 has 13 residues. Each CDR3 protein is one row after TCRdb ran MiXCR on the reads. The sample carries a few hundred thousand distinct CDR3 sequences, roughly a third recorded once. This receptor was taken from a human donor in good health (CMV status not recorded). Some clones in this sample may be carry-over from other donors' samples. The genes are TRBV14 and TRBJ2-1; tentative D call: TRBD2 (5 bases). The sequencing used cultured PBMCs, collected from culture after CMV antigen stimulation. CDR3 region: CASSPISREEQFF. The DNA of the CDR3 is TGTGCCAGCAGCCCAATCTCGAGGGAGGAGCAGTTCTTC.